There are many counts of the clone carrying this TCR beta chain. What it binds is unknown. MiXCR, run by TCRdb on the reads, gives a single entry per CDR3 protein. The data show a few hundred thousand distinct CDR3 sequences, 25% to 30% seen once. These data belong to a study of T cell repertoires in cytomegalovirus infection. Study as a whole: Public TCR beta signatures indicated both CMV infection and matching HLA type.

Study-level results: HLA-C-restricted CMV-specific TCR beta clonotypes prevailed in the ex vivo response. Individuals carrying CMV plus the relevant HLA were identified by cumulative frequency of public TCR beta families.

Germline values: CDR1 MNHEY, CDR2 SVGEGT. Trimming took 0 bases from V and 7 from J; bases not matched to a gene: 8. The CDR3 runs to 16 residues. The sequence derives from a human donor in good health (CMV status not recorded). Some clones in this sample may be carry-over from other donors' samples. The chain combines TRBV6-2 or TRBV6-3 with TRBJ1-5; 8 nucleotides line up with TRBD1. Sequenced here: cultured PBMCs, sampled from culture after CMV antigen stimulation. The CDR3 DNA reads as TGTGCCAGCAGTTACTCGGGCCGAGGACAGGGACAGCCCCAGCATTTT. Its protein product is CASSYSGRGQGQPQHF.